This entry concerns a single TCR beta chain. This record comes from a study of coeliac disease. Profiled with immunoSEQ multiplex PCR; TCRdb holds only in-frame clones, not every one. The data hold 5,500 to 7,000 clones, with roughly 70% observed a single time. The ends were cut back, 3 bases at V and 1 base at J, with 10 bases in the middle. CDR1 and CDR2 from the germline V gene are SGHNT and YENEEA. The CDR3 has 14 amino acids. Material: lamina propria lymphocytes from the gut. This TCR came from a man aged 45-60 years with active celiac disease. The chain links TRBV11-3 to TRBJ2-7; D perhaps matches TRBD1 (5 bases). The chain's CDR3 is CASSFRVGSYEQYV. In DNA form, the CDR3 reads TGTGCCAGCAGCTTCAGGGTGGGGTCCTACGAGCAGTACGTC.